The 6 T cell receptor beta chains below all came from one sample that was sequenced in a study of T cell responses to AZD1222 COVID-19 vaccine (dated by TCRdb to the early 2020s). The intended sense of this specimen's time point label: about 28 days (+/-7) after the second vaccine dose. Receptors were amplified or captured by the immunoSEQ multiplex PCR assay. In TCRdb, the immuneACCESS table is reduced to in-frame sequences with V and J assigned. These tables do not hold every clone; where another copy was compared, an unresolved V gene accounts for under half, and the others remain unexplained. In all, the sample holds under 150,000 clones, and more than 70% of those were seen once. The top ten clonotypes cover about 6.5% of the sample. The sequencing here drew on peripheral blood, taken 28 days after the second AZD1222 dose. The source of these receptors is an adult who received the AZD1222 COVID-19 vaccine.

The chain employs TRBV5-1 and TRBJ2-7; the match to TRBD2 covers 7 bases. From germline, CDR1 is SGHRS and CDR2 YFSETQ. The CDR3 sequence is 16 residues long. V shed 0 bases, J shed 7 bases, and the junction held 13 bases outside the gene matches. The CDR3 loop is CASSLDGRPSGAEQYF. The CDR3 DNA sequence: TGCGCCAGCAGCTTGGACGGGCGGCCTAGCGGCGCAGAGCAGTACTTC.

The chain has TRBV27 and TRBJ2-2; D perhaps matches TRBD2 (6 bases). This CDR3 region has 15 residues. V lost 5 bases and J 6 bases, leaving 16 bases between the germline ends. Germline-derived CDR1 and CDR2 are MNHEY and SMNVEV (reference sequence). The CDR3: CASSPRRDFAGELFF. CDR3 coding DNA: TGTGCCAGCAGTCCCCGGCGGGATTTCGCCGGGGAGCTGTTTTTT.

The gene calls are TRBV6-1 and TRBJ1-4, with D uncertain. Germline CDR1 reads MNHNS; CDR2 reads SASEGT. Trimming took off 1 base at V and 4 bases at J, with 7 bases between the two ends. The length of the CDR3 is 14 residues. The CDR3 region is CASSEGHLNEKLFF. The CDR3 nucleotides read TGTGCCAGCAGTGAAGGTCATCTTAATGAAAAACTGTTTTTT.

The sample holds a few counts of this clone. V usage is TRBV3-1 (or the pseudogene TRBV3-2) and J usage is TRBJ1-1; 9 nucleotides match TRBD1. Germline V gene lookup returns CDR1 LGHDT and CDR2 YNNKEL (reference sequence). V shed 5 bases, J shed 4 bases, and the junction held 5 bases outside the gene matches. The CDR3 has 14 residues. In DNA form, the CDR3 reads TGTGCCAGCAGCAAGGGACAGGGTGTCACTGAAGCTTTCTTT. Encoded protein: CASSKGQGVTEAFF.

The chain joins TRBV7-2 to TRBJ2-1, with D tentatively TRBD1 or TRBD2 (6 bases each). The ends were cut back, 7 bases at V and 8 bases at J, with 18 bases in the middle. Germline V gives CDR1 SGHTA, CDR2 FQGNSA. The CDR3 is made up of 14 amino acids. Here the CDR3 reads CASTLKGGQDEQFF. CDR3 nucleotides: TGTGCCAGCACCCTAAAAGGGGGGCAGGATGAGCAGTTCTTC.

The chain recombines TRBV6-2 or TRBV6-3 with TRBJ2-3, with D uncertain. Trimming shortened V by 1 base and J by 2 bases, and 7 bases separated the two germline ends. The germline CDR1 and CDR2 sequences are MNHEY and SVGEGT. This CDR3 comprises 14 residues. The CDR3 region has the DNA TGTGCCAGCAGTTACTTGGGAATCACAGATACGCAGTATTTT. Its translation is CASSYLGITDTQYF.